Each of the 3 T cell receptor beta chains below was sequenced from the same sample in a study of T-cell reconstitution after alpha-beta-depleted transplantation in children. Preparation of the TCRbeta library used unique molecular identifiers. MiXCR, applied by TCRdb to the PCR reads, yields one record per CDR3 protein. The sample records approximately 640,000 distinct CDR3 sequences, roughly 17% being singletons. Sample: PBMCs from the stem cell graft donor, taken from the stem cell graft. Receptor source: a human donor who donated a stem cell graft to a child with acute myeloid leukemia.

The V call is TRBV19, the J call TRBJ2-1; D is unclear. Germline CDR1 is LNHDA and CDR2 is SQIVND (reference sequence). Trimming removed 4 bases from V and 6 bases from J, with 13 bases in between. There are 14 residues in the CDR3. The CDR3 is CASSNREPGNEQFF. The CDR3, as DNA: TGTGCCAGTAGTAACAGAGAGCCTGGCAATGAGCAGTTCTTC.

This clonotype was counted at least ten times. The V and J genes are TRBV20-1 and TRBJ2-1, with TRBD1 matching over 9 bases. With 6 bases clipped from V and 6 bases from J, the junction kept 9 bases outside the gene matches. In germline, CDR1 is DFQATT, CDR2 SNEGSKA (reference sequence). The CDR3 has 14 amino acids. The CDR3 nucleotides read TGCAGTGCGACCGGGGGGACAGGGCCCAATGAGCAGTTCTTC. Translation gives CSATGGTGPNEQFF.

This clonotype was seen only a few times. At one end, the junction sequence differs from germline, possibly due to a read error. The genes are TRBV30 and TRBJ2-1, with D uncertain. The CDR3 spans 11 residues. Germline values: CDR1 GTSNPN, CDR2 SVGIG (reference sequence). CDR3 region: CAWSDYHEQFF. CDR3 in DNA: TGTGCCTGGAGTGACTACCATGAGCAGTTCTTC.